The 10 T cell receptor beta chains below all came from one sample that was sequenced in a study of T and B cells in COVID-19 patients. TRB was amplified from about 250-500 ng of blood genomic DNA. BIOMED2 TRB-A/B primer pools were used in multiplex TRB PCR. One entry per CDR3 protein results from TCRdb running MiXCR on the multiplex PCR reads. The sample has under 6,000 distinct CDR3 sequences; less than 35% are singletons. Source material: blood. The receptors stem from a human donor with active COVID-19.

This clonotype is medium-sized within its sample. The chain is built from TRBV18 and TRBJ2-3; no clear D gene. Germline CDR1 and CDR2: KGHSH and LQKENI. V lost 8 bases, J lost 2 bases, and 17 bases lay in between. The CDR3 has 15 residues. As DNA, the CDR3 is TGTGCCAGCCCCACCGATCCGGGTCCCACAGATACGCAGTATTTT. The encoded protein is CASPTDPGPTDTQYF.

This clonotype is categorized as medium-sized. This chain connects TRBV6-1 to TRBJ2-3; D is perhaps TRBD1 (5 bases). Germline V gives CDR1 MNHNS, CDR2 SASEGT. This CDR3 has 13 amino acids. V was pared by 8 bases and J by 0 bases, with 9 bases between. The CDR3 sequence: CASWAGSTDTQYF. CDR3 DNA sequence: TGTGCCAGCTGGGCAGGGAGCACAGATACGCAGTATTTT.

In this sample, this clonotype turned up a few times. This chain uses TRBV5-1 with TRBJ2-7, with TRBD1 identical over 10 bases. Germline V gene data show CDR1 as SGHRS and CDR2 as YFSETQ. V dropped 0 bases and J dropped 5; count of bases not matched to a gene: 5. The CDR3 has 15 amino acids. The CDR3 nucleotides are TGCGCCAGCAGCTTGGCCGGACAGGGGGGCCACGAGCAGTACTTC. It specifies CASSLAGQGGHEQYF.

A remark on this clonotype: A read error may be the cause here, since a much bigger clone is one base away. The chain couples TRBV15 to TRBJ1-2, with no clear D. The V gene's germline CDR1 is LNHNV and CDR2 YYDKDF (reference sequence). This CDR3 is built from 16 residues. V lost 0 bases to trimming and J lost 7 bases, with 18 bases between them. CDR3 in DNA: TGTGCCACCAGCAGAGACCGGGCAGGCCTTGGGAGTGGCTACACCTTC. Its translation is CATSRDRAGLGSGYTF.

The chain links TRBV4-3 to TRBJ2-2; D gene unclear. CDR1 and CDR2 (germline): LGHNA, YSLEER. The CDR3 consists of 15 residues. With 3 bases removed from V and 7 bases from J, the gap between germline ends came to 15 bases. In nucleotides, the CDR3 is TGCGCCAGCAGCCAGACGGGCAGTTTTAGCGGGGAGCTGTTTTTT. Amino acid sequence: CASSQTGSFSGELFF.

The rearrangement uses TRBV6-5 and TRBJ2-7; 11 nucleotides match TRBD1. Germline CDR1 is MNHEY and CDR2 is SVGAGI. V shed 9 bases and J 2 bases; nucleotides not matched to a gene: 9. There are 15 residues in the CDR3. CDR3 in DNA: TGTGCCAGTAAACCTCCGGGACAGGGGGCCTACGAGCAGTACTTC. Residues: CASKPPGQGAYEQYF.

By its share, this clonotype is medium-sized. The V call is TRBV5-1, the J call TRBJ2-4, with TRBD2 matching over 8 bases. The J segment lost 9 bases and the V segment lost 1 base, leaving 12 bases of the junction unmatched. CDR1 and CDR2 from the germline V gene are SGHRS and YFSETQ. This CDR3 region has 16 residues. For the CDR3, the DNA is TGCGCCAGCAGCTTGTCTGGCGGGAGGACTCAAAGCATTCAGTACTTC. Translating gives CASSLSGGRTQSIQYF.

In its sample, this clonotype is medium-sized. V is TRBV6-5 and J is TRBJ2-5; a possible D gene is TRBD2 (5 bases). This CDR3 has 15 residues. Trimming cost V 2 bases and J 3 bases, with 13 bases left between them. CDR1 is MNHEY, CDR2 SVGAGI, per germline. This chain's CDR3 is CASSYDEMGEETQYF. The DNA of the CDR3 is TGTGCCAGCAGTTACGACGAGATGGGAGAAGAGACCCAGTACTTC.

A word on this clonotype: A read error may explain this, as a much larger clone is one base away. This chain uses TRBV18 with TRBJ2-1; 7 bases map to TRBD2. The V gene's germline CDR1 is KGHSH and CDR2 LQKENI. This CDR3 region has 13 residues. This CDR3 reads CTSSLTSENEQFF. In nucleotides, the CDR3 is TGTACCAGCTCACTCACTAGCGAGAATGAGCAGTTCTTC. Complete variable domain (other parts from reference TRBV18 and TRBJ2-1): NAGVMQNPRHLVRRRGQEARLRCSPMKGHSHVYWYRQLPEEGLKFMVYLQKENIIDESGMPKERFSAEFPKEGPSILRIQQVVRGDSAAYFCTSSLTSENEQFFGPGTRLTVL.

This clonotype was counted a few times. The chain combines TRBV20-1 with TRBJ2-2, with TRBD2 identical over 7 bases. Unmatched junction bases numbered 2, after V lost 3 bases and J lost 1 base. CDR1 and CDR2 from the germline V gene are DFQATT and SNEGSKA (reference sequence). The CDR3 consists of 14 residues. Written as DNA, the CDR3 is TGCAGTGCTAGGGCTAGCGGGAACACCGGGGAGCTGTTTTTT. Protein: CSARASGNTGELFF.